These 5 T cell receptor beta chains originate from one sample sequenced in a study of blood T cell repertoires in COVID-19. Clones were sequenced by immunoSEQ multiplex PCR, and TCRdb holds only the in-frame ones, with some missing. The table lists some 140,000 clones, about four fifths of them singletons. Specimen: peripheral blood. The receptors were sampled from a woman in her sixties or seventies with acute or convalescent COVID-19.

The rearrangement uses TRBV15 and TRBJ2-7; 10 bases fit TRBD1. Germline-derived CDR1 and CDR2 are LNHNV and YYDKDF (reference sequence). V shed 1 base, J shed 3 bases, and the junction held 3 bases outside the gene matches. The CDR3 length is 15 residues. As DNA, the CDR3 is TGTGCCACCAGCAGAGGTGGGACAGGGGACTACGAGCAGTACGTC. Protein product: CATSRGGTGDYEQYV.

The chain carries TRBV6-6 and TRBJ1-2; no clear D gene. V was trimmed by 10 bases and J by 8 bases, leaving 20 bases between them. Germline loops: CDR1 MNHNY, CDR2 SVGAGI (reference sequence). This CDR3 has 13 residues. CDR3: CAIFTGGNGGYTF. For the CDR3, the DNA is TGTGCCATCTTTACGGGAGGGAACGGAGGCTACACCTTC.

This clone was observed a single time. The rearrangement uses TRBV7-6 and TRBJ2-5; TRBD2 agrees at 8 bases. Losses at the gene ends were 8 bases for V and 4 bases for J; bases not matched to a gene: 15. Germline V gene lookup returns CDR1 SGHVS and CDR2 FNYEAQ. This CDR3 is built from 16 residues. The CDR3 DNA follows: TGTGCCAGCCTAGGGGGGACGGGAGGGAGCGGAGAGACCCAGTACTTC. Residues: CASLGGTGGSGETQYF.

The rearrangement joins TRBV28 to TRBJ1-2; 9 positions match TRBD1. The CDR3 is 19 residues long. The germline V gene encodes CDR1 MDHEN and CDR2 SYDVKM. The junction had 21 bases not matched to a gene; V was cut back by 5 bases and J by 5 bases. In nucleotides, the CDR3 is TGTGCCAGCAGTACGGCCCGTCCTCTCACAGGGGGCCTACGGTATGGCTACACCTTC. It specifies CASSTARPLTGGLRYGYTF.

The V gene is TRBV5-1, the J gene TRBJ1-2, with a weak D call TRBD1 (6 bases). The germline gives CDR1 SGHRS, CDR2 YFSETQ. There are 14 residues in the CDR3. The V end lost 3 bases, the J end lost 7 bases, and 16 bases lay between the germline ends. The CDR3 sequence is CASSSGLTRGGYTF. CDR3 DNA: TGCGCCAGCAGCTCGGGTCTCACCAGGGGTGGCTACACCTTC.